Following are 25 T cell receptor beta chains from one sample sequenced in a study of blood T cell repertoires in COVID-19. Clones were sequenced by immunoSEQ multiplex PCR, and TCRdb holds only the in-frame ones, with some missing. Seen here are about 240,000 clones, approximately 86% observed once, and the top ten hold 7.2%. Sequenced sample: peripheral blood. The receptors come from a man aged 60 to 75 who had recovered from COVID-19.

V is TRBV6-5 and J is TRBJ2-1, with D perhaps matching TRBD1 (6 bases). CDR1 is MNHEY and CDR2 is SVGAGI in the germline V gene. This CDR3 region has 15 residues. V lost 3 bases and J 0 bases, leaving 9 bases between the germline ends. In DNA, the CDR3 is TGTGCCAGCAGTTATCAACAGGGCTCCTACAATGAGCAGTTCTTC. It is translated as CASSYQQGSYNEQFF.

The chain uses TRBV6-5 and TRBJ2-4; 7 positions match TRBD1. V trimming: 8 bases; J trimming: 9 bases; junction bases outside the gene matches: 13. The CDR3 covers 14 residues. Germline lookup yields CDR1 MNHEY and CDR2 SVGAGI. This CDR3 is CASEGPGGYGIQYF. Here the CDR3 DNA reads TGTGCCAGCGAGGGGCCAGGGGGATATGGCATTCAGTACTTC.

The table lists this clone with a few counts. The J gene is TRBJ1-1, the V gene TRBV5-1; maybe TRBD1 (6 bases). Germline V gene lookup returns CDR1 SGHRS and CDR2 YFSETQ. The CDR3 length is 17 residues. Trimming left V 0 bases short and J 5 bases short, with 20 bases between. The CDR3 loop is CASSLGWGRRIRTEAFF. CDR3 nucleotides: TGCGCCAGCAGCTTGGGCTGGGGGCGAAGGATAAGGACTGAAGCTTTCTTT. Based on the CDR3 plus reference TRBV5-1 and TRBJ1-1, the full variable domain is KAGVTQTPRYLIKTRGQQVTLSCSPISGHRSVSWYQQTPGQGLQFLFEYFSETQRNKGNFPGRFSGRQFSNSRSEMNVSTLELGDSALYLCASSLGWGRRIRTEAFFGQGTRLTVV.

The sample holds one count of this clone. The CDR3 sequence: CASGTEGNTIYF. CDR3 nucleotide sequence: TGTGCCAGTGGGACAGAGGGAAACACCATATATTTT. The V and J genes are TRBV3-1 (or the pseudogene TRBV3-2) and TRBJ1-3; TRBD1 matches at 7 bases. Unmatched junction bases numbered 3, after V lost 9 bases and J lost 4 bases. Germline CDR1 and CDR2: LGHDT and YNNKEL (reference sequence). The CDR3 contains 12 residues.

This chain connects TRBV24-1 to TRBJ2-1, with TRBD1 matching 8 bases. The CDR3 totals 13 residues. CDR1 and CDR2 (germline): KGHDR, SFDVKD. V was pared by 3 bases and J by 15 bases, with 9 bases of the junction left unmatched. This CDR3 is CATSDPPTGAMFF. CDR3 nucleotides: TGTGCCACCAGTGATCCGCCGACAGGGGCCATGTTCTTC.

The table lists this clone with a few counts. The chain couples TRBV10-2 to TRBJ1-3, with D tentatively TRBD1 (5 bases). Germline CDR1 and CDR2: WSHSY and SAAADI. Deletions cut 10 bases from V and 8 bases from J, with 12 bases between. The CDR3 has 11 amino acids. The CDR3 protein is CAIGQGDTIYF. The CDR3 DNA follows: TGCGCCATCGGACAAGGGGACACCATATATTTT.

This clone showed up just a few times. V is TRBV11-2 and J is TRBJ2-2, with a weak D call TRBD2 (6 bases). Trimming removed 0 bases at V and 6 bases at J, with 11 bases between. Germline CDR1 and CDR2: SGHAT and FQNNGV. This CDR3 contains 15 residues. The CDR3 loop is CASSLDAREAGELFF. The CDR3 DNA reads TGTGCCAGCAGCTTAGACGCGAGGGAGGCCGGGGAGCTGTTTTTT. Filled out from reference TRBV11-2 and TRBJ2-2, the complete variable domain reads EAGVAQSPRYKIIEKRQSVAFWCNPISGHATLYWYQQILGQGPKLLIQFQNNGVVDDSQLPKDRFSAERLKGVDSTLKIQPAKLEDSAVYLCASSLDAREAGELFFGEGSRLTVL.

V gene TRBV7-2 combines with J gene TRBJ1-1; D call uncertain. This CDR3 contains 13 residues. CDR1 is SGHTA and CDR2 is FQGNSA in the germline V gene. V was trimmed by 3 bases and J by 0 bases, leaving 5 bases between them. The CDR3 loop is CASSFGMNTEAFF. DNA for the CDR3: TGTGCCAGCAGCTTCGGGATGAACACTGAAGCTTTCTTT.

This clone was counted once. Other nucleotide sequences in the sample specify the same CDR3. The rearrangement uses TRBV9 and TRBJ2-3; no firm D call. Trimming shortened V by 1 base and J by 0 bases, and 6 bases separated the two germline ends. Germline lookup yields CDR1 SGDLS and CDR2 YYNGEE. The CDR3 extends over 14 amino acids. The CDR3 sequence is CASSVLASTDTQYF. As DNA, the CDR3 is TGTGCCAGCAGCGTACTTGCGAGCACAGATACGCAGTATTTT.

The rearrangement links TRBV10-3 to TRBJ2-6; 7 bases are shared with TRBD1. This CDR3 is built from 16 residues. With 5 bases clipped from V and 0 bases from J, the junction kept 4 bases outside the gene matches. Germline-derived CDR1 and CDR2 are ENHRY and SYGVKD. The CDR3 loop is CAISPDRLSGANVLTF. The CDR3 DNA follows: TGTGCCATCAGTCCGGACAGGCTCTCTGGGGCCAACGTCCTGACTTTC.

The chain couples TRBV5-1 to TRBJ1-2; a possible D gene is TRBD1 (6 bases). From germline, CDR1 is SGHRS and CDR2 YFSETQ. Trimming stripped 1 base from V and 8 bases from J, with 9 bases between. This CDR3 is 12 amino acids long. The CDR3 sequence is CASSLNREGYTF. Here the CDR3 DNA reads TGCGCCAGCAGCTTGAACAGGGAAGGCTACACCTTC.

The chain has TRBV5-1 and TRBJ1-4; D is unresolved. Germline CDR1 reads SGHRS; CDR2 reads YFSETQ. Trimming shortened V by 2 bases and J by 7 bases, and 15 bases separated the two germline ends. CDR3 length: 15 residues. The CDR3 coding sequence is TGCGCCAGCAGCTTAGCTCCGCGTGTTGGTGAAAAACTGTTTTTT. The encoded protein is CASSLAPRVGEKLFF.

V is TRBV7-6 and J is TRBJ1-4; a possible D gene is TRBD1 (5 bases). CDR1 is SGHVS and CDR2 is FNYEAQ in the germline V gene. Between the trimmed V and J ends, which lost 0 bases and 7 bases, there was a span of 12 bases. CDR3 length: 15 residues. The CDR3 coding sequence is TGTGCCAGCAGCTTAGCGCCGGGGGGAGGTGAAAAACTGTTTTTT. It specifies CASSLAPGGGEKLFF. The variable domain in full, completed from reference TRBV7-6 and TRBJ1-4, reads GAGVSQSPRYKVTKRGQDVALRCDPISGHVSLYWYRQALGQGPEFLTYFNYEAQQDKSGLPNDRFSAERPEGSISTLTIQRTEQRDSAMYRCASSLAPGGGEKLFFGSGTQLSVL.

This chain's CDR3 is CASGKQTGNPSINYGYTF. In DNA form, the CDR3 reads TGTGCCAGCGGCAAACAGACAGGGAACCCCTCAATTAACTATGGCTACACCTTC. The chain employs TRBV7-9 and TRBJ1-2; TRBD1 agrees at 7 bases. Germline CDR1 SEHNR, CDR2 FQNEAQ (reference sequence). CDR3 length: 18 residues. The junction had 19 bases not matched to a gene; V was cut back by 8 bases and J by 1 base.

The chain joins TRBV19 to TRBJ2-5; the D is unclear. This CDR3 spans 14 amino acids. The V end was cut by 0 bases, the J end by 7 bases, with 12 bases between. Germline V CDR1 and CDR2: LNHDA, SQIVND (reference sequence). DNA for the CDR3: TGTGCCAGTAGTATAGATGAGACATCCCGGACCCAGTACTTC. Amino acid sequence: CASSIDETSRTQYF.

The chain links TRBV7-8 to TRBJ2-1, with 9 positions matching TRBD1. CDR1 and CDR2 from the germline V gene are SGHVS and FQNEAQ. The CDR3 has 19 residues. V was pared by 3 bases and J by 9 bases, with 21 bases of the junction left unmatched. CDR3 loop: CASSFSPARQGGRRVEQFF. CDR3 coding DNA: TGTGCCAGCAGCTTCTCCCCCGCAAGACAGGGGGGACGAAGGGTTGAGCAGTTCTTC.

The V and J genes are TRBV20-1 and TRBJ1-4; TRBD1 agrees at 7 bases. CDR1 is DFQATT and CDR2 is SNEGSKA in the germline V gene (reference sequence). The trim removed 3 bases at V and 7 bases at J, leaving 8 bases unmatched. CDR3 length: 14 amino acids. The CDR3 here is CSASKGGVGEKLFF. The DNA for the CDR3 is TGCAGTGCTAGTAAAGGGGGCGTGGGTGAAAAACTGTTTTTT.

The V and J genes are TRBV7-2 and TRBJ2-7, with TRBD1 matching over 7 bases. Germline CDR1 is SGHTA and CDR2 is FQGNSA. The CDR3 sequence is 13 residues long. V was pared by 3 bases and J by 3 bases, with 2 bases of the junction left unmatched. CDR3 coding DNA: TGTGCCAGCAGCTTGGGGGACAGCTACGAGCAGTACGTC. Translated: CASSLGDSYEQYV.

The rearrangement uses TRBV24-1 and TRBJ2-1, with 7 bases identical to TRBD2. V lost 9 bases and J lost 6; bases outside the gene matches: 10. Per germline, CDR1 KGHDR and CDR2 SFDVKD. The CDR3 has 14 amino acids. This CDR3 reads CATGMGGYRNEQFF. For the CDR3, the DNA is TGTGCCACCGGTATGGGGGGGTATCGCAATGAGCAGTTCTTC.

The rearrangement uses TRBV19 and TRBJ2-2, with 7 bases lining up with TRBD1. Germline V lookup: CDR1 LNHDA, CDR2 SQIVND (reference sequence). CDR3 length equals 14 residues. V trimming: 2 bases; J trimming: 8 bases; junction bases outside the gene matches: 5. In DNA, the CDR3 is TGTGCCAGTAGTATACAGGGGGTATCGGGGGAGCTGTTTTTT. Translation: CASSIQGVSGELFF.

CDR3: CASKRAGLAGGRDTQYF. The CDR3, as DNA: TGTGCCAGCAAGCGCGCAGGACTAGCGGGGGGTCGGGATACGCAGTATTTT. The chain is built from TRBV2 and TRBJ2-3, with 14 bases fitting TRBD2. The length of the CDR3 is 17 residues. Trimming removed 7 bases from V and 6 bases from J; junction bases left unmatched: 12. Germline values: CDR1 SNHLY, CDR2 FYNNEI. Complete variable domain (other parts from reference TRBV2 and TRBJ2-3): EPEVTQTPSHQVTQMGQEVILRCVPISNHLYFYWYRQILGQKVEFLVSFYNNEISEKSEIFDDQFSVERPDGSNFTLKIRSTKLEDSAMYFCASKRAGLAGGRDTQYFGPGTRLTVL.

The V and J genes are TRBV18 and TRBJ1-1; D is ambiguous. The CDR3 length is 13 residues. The germline gives CDR1 KGHSH, CDR2 LQKENI. V gave up 8 bases and J gave up 3 bases, with 13 bases separating them. The CDR3 DNA sequence: TGTGCCAGCACGCCCCTCGGGGACACTGAAGCTTTCTTT. Protein product: CASTPLGDTEAFF.

This clone was picked up one time. The chain uses TRBV11-3 and TRBJ2-3; TRBD2 matches at 10 bases. V shed 6 bases and J 1 base; nucleotides not matched to a gene: 4. Germline CDR1 reads SGHNT; CDR2 reads YENEEA. The CDR3 covers 15 residues. CDR3 amino acids: CASSKRGGGTDTQYF. CDR3 DNA sequence: TGTGCCAGCAGTAAGCGGGGGGGAGGCACAGATACGCAGTATTTT.

This sequence joins TRBV6-6 and TRBJ1-1; D possibly corresponds to TRBD1 (6 bases). Trimming took off 4 bases at V and 3 bases at J, with 12 bases between the two ends. The CDR3 totals 14 residues. Germline V CDR1 and CDR2: MNHNY, SVGAGI (reference sequence). CDR3 sequence: CASSSWTAYTEAFF. DNA of the CDR3: TGTGCCAGCAGTTCCTGGACAGCGTACACTGAAGCTTTCTTT.

This chain connects TRBV4-2 to TRBJ1-2; TRBD1 aligns across 9 bases. V was clipped by 2 bases and J by 8 bases; unmatched bases: 3. Germline lookup yields CDR1 LGHNA and CDR2 YNFKEQ. The CDR3 is made up of 13 amino acids. CDR3 in amino acids: CASSQTTGGGYTF. CDR3 DNA sequence: TGTGCCAGCAGCCAAACTACAGGGGGCGGCTACACCTTC.